The 31 T cell receptor beta chains below all came from one sample that was sequenced in a study of PD-L1 blockade in urothelial cancer. The protocol was immunoSEQ multiplex PCR, while the TCRdb copy is restricted to in-frame clones and leaves out a portion. The table includes about 44,000 clones, around 80% detected once. Source: PBMCs, taken around atezolizumab (anti-PD-L1) treatment. The origin of the receptors is a man aged 65 to 79 with urothelial cancer.

This clone occurred once. This chain links TRBV19 with TRBJ2-7; tentatively, D is TRBD1 (6 bases). Deletions cut 5 bases from V and 3 bases from J, with 17 bases between. This CDR3 is built from 15 residues. Germline-derived CDR1 and CDR2 are LNHDA and SQIVND (reference sequence). The DNA of the CDR3 is TGTGCCAGTAGTTTCCGGGACACCGCCAGCTACGAGCAGTACTTC. Translating it yields CASSFRDTASYEQYF.

This chain connects TRBV5-4 to TRBJ2-1, with 7 positions matching TRBD2. This CDR3 spans 12 amino acids. Germline-derived CDR1 and CDR2 are SGHNT and YYREEE (reference sequence). The trim removed 4 bases at V and 6 bases at J, leaving 1 base unmatched. The CDR3: CASSGLGNEQFF. The CDR3 coding sequence is TGTGCCAGCAGCGGACTAGGCAATGAGCAGTTCTTC.

This rearrangement joins TRBV7-8 to TRBJ2-6; TRBD2 is a possible D gene (5 bases). Germline CDR1 reads SGHVS; CDR2 reads FQNEAQ. The CDR3 runs to 15 residues. V lost 7 bases and J 0 bases, leaving 10 bases between the germline ends. Here the CDR3 DNA reads TGTGCCAGCACCCGAGGAGGCTCTGGGGCCAACGTCCTGACTTTC. The encoded protein is CASTRGGSGANVLTF.

This clone turned up a few times. The CDR3 region is CASSFGQGRNTEAFF. For the CDR3, the DNA is TGTGCCAGCAGCTTCGGACAGGGGAGGAACACTGAAGCTTTCTTT. V usage is TRBV7-3 and J usage is TRBJ1-1; 9 nucleotides align to TRBD1. Germline V gene sequence: CDR1 SGHTA, CDR2 FQGTGA. Trimming took 3 bases from V and 1 from J; bases not matched to a gene: 3. The length of the CDR3 is 15 residues.

In DNA, the CDR3 is TGTGCCAGCAGTCAGCGGGGGCTCTCCTACGAGCAGTACTTC. This translates into CASSQRGLSYEQYF. The chain combines TRBV6-1 with TRBJ2-7; 8 positions match TRBD2. This CDR3 has 14 residues. V shed 5 bases and J 0 bases; nucleotides not matched to a gene: 3. Germline loops: CDR1 MNHNS, CDR2 SASEGT.

The chain is built from TRBV18 and TRBJ2-7; D may be TRBD2 (5 bases). Germline CDR1 and CDR2: KGHSH and LQKENI. V was pared by 9 bases and J by 4 bases, with 13 bases between. The length of the CDR3 is 12 residues. The CDR3 coding sequence is TGTGCCAGTGCTAGCCTGCGATACGAGCAGTACTTC. Translation: CASASLRYEQYF.

The chain couples TRBV4-3 to TRBJ2-7; 8 nucleotides match TRBD2. This CDR3 comprises 16 residues. V shed 0 bases, J shed 0 bases, and the junction held 4 bases outside the gene matches. Per germline, CDR1 LGHNA and CDR2 YSLEER. The CDR3 is CASSQDLAGASYEQYF. CDR3 bases: TGCGCCAGCAGCCAAGACCTAGCGGGTGCCTCCTACGAGCAGTACTTC.

The J gene is TRBJ2-7, the V gene TRBV2; D remains ambiguous. Trimming removed 8 bases from V and 5 bases from J, with 19 bases in between. The CDR3 has 14 amino acids. Germline V gene data show CDR1 as SNHLY and CDR2 as FYNNEI. CDR3 coding DNA: TGTGCCAGCCGGTTCGCGGTGTTTAAAGACGAGCAGTACTTC. As protein: CASRFAVFKDEQYF.

V usage is TRBV29-1 and J usage is TRBJ1-2; D is possibly TRBD1 (6 bases). The length of the CDR3 is 14 residues. CDR1 is SQVTM, CDR2 ANQGSEA, per germline. Trimming removed 7 bases at V and 7 bases at J, with 22 bases between. The CDR3 is CSASAGAAGSGYTF. CDR3 sequence (DNA): TGCAGCGCCTCTGCAGGGGCCGCCGGAAGTGGCTACACCTTC. Combining the CDR3 with reference TRBV29-1 and TRBJ1-2 gives the whole variable domain SAVISQKPSRDICQRGTSLTIQCQVDSQVTMMFWYRQQPGQSLTLIATANQGSEATYESGFVIDKFPISRPNLTFSTLTVSNMSPEDSSIYLCSASAGAAGSGYTFGSGTRLTVV.

This chain joins TRBV7-2 and TRBJ2-1; possibly TRBD1 for D (8 bases). Trimming left V 4 bases short and J 7 bases short, with 14 bases between. CDR1 is SGHTA and CDR2 is FQGNSA in the germline V gene. CDR3 length equals 14 residues. The CDR3 coding sequence is TGTGCCAGCAGCTCAGGACAGGGAGGGAATGAGCAGTTCTTC. Amino acid sequence: CASSSGQGGNEQFF.

The chain employs TRBV5-1 and TRBJ1-1; weak D call: TRBD1 (5 bases). The CDR3 totals 13 residues. Germline V gene data show CDR1 as SGHRS and CDR2 as YFSETQ. Trimming cost V 5 bases and J 1 base, with 9 bases left between them. CDR3 residues: CASRRQQNTEAFF. DNA for the CDR3: TGCGCCAGCAGGCGACAGCAGAACACTGAAGCTTTCTTT. Full variable domain (missing parts from reference TRBV5-1 and TRBJ1-1): KAGVTQTPRYLIKTRGQQVTLSCSPISGHRSVSWYQQTPGQGLQFLFEYFSETQRNKGNFPGRFSGRQFSNSRSEMNVSTLELGDSALYLCASRRQQNTEAFFGQGTRLTVV.

The gene calls are TRBV5-5 and TRBJ1-4, with a tentative D call TRBD1 (5 bases). Trimming left V 1 base short and J 3 bases short, with 13 bases between. CDR1 is SGHKS and CDR2 is YYEKEE in the germline V gene (reference sequence). This CDR3 is built from 16 residues. The CDR3 DNA sequence: TGTGCCAGCAGCTTGCAGGGAGGAGCGGCTAATGAAAAACTGTTTTTT. This codes for CASSLQGGAANEKLFF.

V is TRBV5-1 and J is TRBJ2-4, with TRBD1 matching 10 bases. The V segment lost 4 bases and the J segment 7 bases; nucleotides outside the gene matches: 5. The CDR3 loop spans 14 amino acids. In germline, CDR1 is SGHRS, CDR2 YFSETQ. CDR3 in amino acids: CASSPRTGGNIQYF. The CDR3 DNA reads as TGCGCCAGCAGCCCCCGGACAGGGGGTAACATTCAGTACTTC.

J is TRBJ1-1 and V is TRBV10-3; D gene ambiguous. CDR3 length equals 12 residues. Per germline, CDR1 ENHRY and CDR2 SYGVKD. V was shortened by 11 bases and J by 1 base, with 11 bases between the two germline ends. The CDR3 DNA reads as TGTGCCGCCCGGGAGGGGAACACTGAAGCTTTCTTT. Protein: CAAREGNTEAFF.

The chain is built from TRBV2 and TRBJ2-1; maybe TRBD2 (6 bases). CDR3 length: 12 residues. Trimming cost V 8 bases and J 6 bases, with 11 bases left between them. From germline, CDR1 is SNHLY and CDR2 FYNNEI. DNA for the CDR3: TGTGCCAGCGGGAGGACTTTCAATGAGCAGTTCTTC. Translating it yields CASGRTFNEQFF.

This chain connects TRBV6-6 to TRBJ1-1; 8 bases map to TRBD1. CDR1 is MNHNY, CDR2 SVGAGI, per germline (reference sequence). J was trimmed by 6 bases and V by 2 bases; bases with no gene match: 11. The CDR3 is 16 amino acids. DNA of the CDR3: TGTGCCAGCAGTTACGGGGGGGCAGGGGGCATCGCTGAAGCTTTCTTT. This encodes CASSYGGAGGIAEAFF.

The J gene is TRBJ1-1, the V gene TRBV5-1; 9 nucleotides align to TRBD1. CDR1 SGHRS and CDR2 YFSETQ come from the germline V gene. V dropped 3 bases and J dropped 4; count of bases not matched to a gene: 4. CDR3 length equals 14 residues. The CDR3 spells CASSSLTGGTEAFF. DNA of the CDR3: TGCGCCAGCAGCTCCTTGACAGGGGGCACTGAAGCTTTCTTT.

The V call is TRBV7-9, the J call TRBJ1-1; D is possibly TRBD1 (5 bases). This CDR3 is built from 14 residues. Trimming cost V 6 bases and J 3 bases, with 14 bases left between them. Looked up from germline, CDR1 is SEHNR and CDR2 is FQNEAQ (reference sequence). The CDR3 protein is CASRPGQGDTEAFF. For the CDR3, the DNA is TGTGCCAGCAGGCCTGGCCAGGGCGACACTGAAGCTTTCTTT.

The rearrangement links TRBV5-6 to TRBJ2-1, with 12 bases aligning to TRBD1. The germline gives CDR1 SGHDT, CDR2 YYEEEE. This CDR3 contains 19 residues. V shed 3 bases and J 4 bases; nucleotides not matched to a gene: 14. This CDR3 is CASSSFGTGGWGGYNEQFF. CDR3 sequence (DNA): TGTGCCAGCAGCTCCTTTGGGACAGGGGGCTGGGGGGGTTACAATGAGCAGTTCTTC.

The V gene is TRBV27, the J gene TRBJ2-1, with D perhaps matching TRBD2 (5 bases). The CDR3 runs 16 residues. The V and J ends lost 5 bases and 0 bases respectively, with 14 bases between them. Germline-derived CDR1 and CDR2 are MNHEY and SMNVEV (reference sequence). CDR3 sequence reads: CASSTRQGSSYNEQFF. The CDR3 DNA reads as TGTGCCAGCAGTACCCGACAAGGGAGCTCCTACAATGAGCAGTTCTTC.

The rearrangement joins TRBV5-4 to TRBJ2-6; D gene ambiguous. Trimming pared 5 bases from V and 0 bases from J, leaving 24 bases between. The CDR3 length is 20 residues. Germline V gene data show CDR1 as SGHNT and CDR2 as YYREEE (reference sequence). CDR3 nucleotides: TGTGCCAGCAGGTATGATGCCCCGGAGCAGCTCATCTCTGGGGCCAACGTCCTGACTTTC. Its protein product is CASRYDAPEQLISGANVLTF.

The chain carries TRBV4-1 and TRBJ2-5; 8 nucleotides line up with TRBD1. From germline, CDR1 is MGHRA and CDR2 YSYEKL. V shed 4 bases, J shed 1 base, and the junction held 8 bases outside the gene matches. The CDR3 runs 16 residues. For the CDR3, the DNA is TGCGCCAGCAGCCCGAGCATCGGGACAGGCCAAGAGACCCAGTACTTC. This encodes CASSPSIGTGQETQYF.

The V and J genes are TRBV5-1 and TRBJ2-7, with 7 bases identical to TRBD2. The length of the CDR3 is 15 residues. J lost 6 bases, V lost 3 bases, and 12 bases had no gene match. Germline lookup yields CDR1 SGHRS and CDR2 YFSETQ. CDR3 nucleotide sequence: TGCGCCAGCAGCTCCGCGGCTAGCGGAATCGGCGAGCAGTACTTC. This gives the protein CASSSAASGIGEQYF.

The V and J genes are TRBV2 and TRBJ1-4, with D uncertain. The CDR3 runs to 15 residues. Trimming cost V 6 bases and J 5 bases, with 16 bases left between them. CDR1 and CDR2 from the germline V gene are SNHLY and FYNNEI. The CDR3 reads CASRPRGGGNEKLFF. In DNA form, the CDR3 reads TGTGCCAGCAGGCCCCGGGGTGGAGGGAATGAAAAACTGTTTTTT.

The chain combines TRBV7-2 with TRBJ2-6; TRBD2 aligns across 8 bases. Unmatched junction bases numbered 8, after V lost 4 bases and J lost 0 bases. Germline lookup yields CDR1 SGHTA and CDR2 FQGNSA. This CDR3 spans 18 amino acids. In DNA, the CDR3 is TGTGCCAGCAGCTCGTCTCTCGGGAGGGCCTCTGGGGCCAACGTCCTGACTTTC. This codes for CASSSSLGRASGANVLTF.

This chain links TRBV18 with TRBJ1-2, with a weak D call TRBD1 (6 bases). V gave up 5 bases and J gave up 6 bases, with 13 bases separating them. From germline, CDR1 is KGHSH and CDR2 LQKENI. The CDR3 covers 13 residues. The CDR3 loop is CASSTGRGNGYTF. The CDR3 coding sequence is TGTGCCAGCTCAACGGGCAGGGGAAATGGCTACACCTTC. Supplemented by reference TRBV18 and TRBJ1-2, the full variable domain reads NAGVMQNPRHLVRRRGQEARLRCSPMKGHSHVYWYRQLPEEGLKFMVYLQKENIIDESGMPKERFSAEFPKEGPSILRIQQVVRGDSAAYFCASSTGRGNGYTFGSGTRLTVV.

This clone was detected only once. The gene calls are TRBV7-2 and TRBJ2-1, with D possibly TRBD2 on 6 matching bases. V was pared by 0 bases and J by 2 bases, with 20 bases between. CDR3 length: 19 amino acids. CDR1 is SGHTA, CDR2 FQGNSA, per germline. In DNA form, the CDR3 reads TGTGCCAGCAGCTTAGCGGGTTGGTACGGGAGCGACGCCTACAATGAGCAGTTCTTC. Its protein product is CASSLAGWYGSDAYNEQFF.

This rearrangement joins TRBV5-5 to TRBJ1-1; D might be TRBD1 (6 bases). CDR1 is SGHKS and CDR2 is YYEKEE in the germline V gene (reference sequence). The CDR3 is made up of 14 amino acids. The V end lost 2 bases, the J end lost 4 bases, and 12 bases lay between the germline ends. The CDR3 is CASSLGGGATEAFF. The CDR3 DNA reads as TGTGCCAGCAGCTTAGGGGGGGGCGCCACTGAAGCTTTCTTT.

CDR3 sequence reads: CASSWRQGRAYEQYF. CDR3 bases: TGTGCCAGCAGCTGGAGACAGGGAAGGGCCTACGAGCAGTACTTC. V is TRBV5-6 and J is TRBJ2-7; 7 bases match TRBD1. Germline CDR1 is SGHDT and CDR2 is YYEEEE. The V segment lost 3 bases and the J segment 2 bases; nucleotides outside the gene matches: 8. The CDR3 runs 15 residues.

The rearrangement joins TRBV18 to TRBJ1-1, with a tentative D call TRBD1 (5 bases). The germline gives CDR1 KGHSH, CDR2 LQKENI. This CDR3 has 17 amino acids. Trimming pared 3 bases from V and 0 bases from J, leaving 17 bases between. The CDR3 loop reads CASSPRQTRGLNTEAFF. The CDR3 DNA is TGTGCCAGCTCACCTCGACAGACCCGTGGGTTGAACACTGAAGCTTTCTTT.

The chain employs TRBV6-6 and TRBJ2-5; the match to TRBD2 covers 11 bases. Germline-derived CDR1 and CDR2 are MNHNY and SVGAGI (reference sequence). The CDR3 covers 16 residues. Germline trimming cut 5 bases from V and 4 bases from J; bases unmatched to any gene: 9. The DNA for the CDR3 is TGTGCCAGCAGTCTTTTAGCGGGAGGGCGGGGAGAGACCCAGTACTTC. It is translated as CASSLLAGGRGETQYF.